These 10 T cell receptor beta chains came from one sample sequenced in a study of blood T cell repertoires in COVID-19. The table came from immunoSEQ multiplex PCR; TCRdb's copy has only in-frame clones and leaves some out. The profile covers about 90,000 clones, with around nine tenths appearing a single time and approximately 3.1% taken by the ten largest. The sample comprised peripheral blood. The receptors were sampled from a woman in her 70s with acute or convalescent COVID-19.

As to this clone: The same CDR3 also results from other DNA sequences found in this sample. The genes are TRBV30 and TRBJ2-5; a weak D match, TRBD1 (6 bases). V was cut by 0 bases and J by 4 bases, with 12 bases left in between. This CDR3 comprises 14 residues. Germline V gene lookup returns CDR1 GTSNPN and CDR2 SVGIG (reference sequence). The CDR3 sequence: CAWSVSGRGETQYF. CDR3 nucleotides: TGTGCCTGGAGTGTATCAGGCAGGGGAGAGACCCAGTACTTC.

The V call is TRBV3-1 (or the pseudogene TRBV3-2), the J call TRBJ2-3; 10 bases agree with TRBD2. V gave up 0 bases and J gave up 4 bases; unmatched junction bases: 13. CDR3 length: 19 amino acids. CDR1 is LGHDT and CDR2 is YNNKEL in the germline V gene (reference sequence). DNA for the CDR3: TGTGCCAGCAGCCAAGATCCCCGACTAGCGGGTCCACTCCCAGATACGCAGTATTTT. As protein: CASSQDPRLAGPLPDTQYF.

This clone was counted once. This chain links TRBV15 with TRBJ1-4; D is perhaps TRBD1 (5 bases). Trimming stripped 7 bases from V and 7 bases from J, with 19 bases between. The CDR3 loop spans 15 amino acids. Germline assignment: CDR1 LNHNV and CDR2 YYDKDF (reference sequence). CDR3 sequence: CATNLAGRVGEKLFF. CDR3 in DNA: TGTGCCACCAATTTAGCGGGCAGGGTGGGTGAAAAACTGTTTTTT.

The chain joins TRBV5-1 to TRBJ2-7; TRBD1 matches at 7 bases. V gave up 4 bases and J gave up 0 bases; unmatched junction bases: 4. This CDR3 comprises 14 residues. Germline V gene lookup returns CDR1 SGHRS and CDR2 YFSETQ. In DNA, the CDR3 is TGCGCCAGCAGCCCGGGACAGAGCTCCTACGAGCAGTACTTC. Its translation is CASSPGQSSYEQYF.

Only one count was recorded for this clone. The chain combines TRBV6-5 with TRBJ1-1, with TRBD1 matching over 7 bases. Germline V gives CDR1 MNHEY, CDR2 SVGAGI. The CDR3 runs 14 residues. The ends lost 11 bases at V and 0 bases at J; junction bases unmatched: 9. CDR3 nucleotide sequence: TGTGCCGGCGGACAGGAGAACATGAACACTGAAGCTTTCTTT. It codes for CAGGQENMNTEAFF.

The rearrangement joins TRBV10-2 to TRBJ1-6, with 11 positions matching TRBD1. After removal of 7 bases from V and 7 bases from J, the junction contained 6 bases not matched to a gene. The CDR3 contains 15 residues. Germline loops: CDR1 WSHSY, CDR2 SAAADI. CDR3 coding DNA: TGCGCCAGCACCGGACAGGGGGCTATGAATTCACCCCTCCACTTT. Translated, it gives CASTGQGAMNSPLHF.

V is TRBV5-4 and J is TRBJ2-1; TRBD1 is a possible D gene (6 bases). The V gene lost 4 bases and the J gene lost 5 bases, with 16 bases spanning the gap. The CDR3 length is 15 residues. From germline, CDR1 is SGHNT and CDR2 YYREEE (reference sequence). The CDR3 DNA reads TGTGCCAGCAGCCTTGACAGGCGGAACAACAATGAGCAGTTCTTC. Its translation: CASSLDRRNNNEQFF.

This sequence joins TRBV10-2 and TRBJ2-3; TRBD2 might be the D (5 bases). V was trimmed by 5 bases and J by 2 bases, leaving 17 bases between them. The CDR3 consists of 16 residues. Germline CDR1 is WSHSY and CDR2 is SAAADI. The CDR3, as DNA: TGCGCCAGCAGTCGCACCCTAGCAGCCACCACAGATACGCAGTATTTT. It codes for CASSRTLAATTDTQYF.

This sequence joins TRBV18 and TRBJ2-7; 9 bases are shared with TRBD1. V lost 6 bases and J lost 3; bases outside the gene matches: 3. The germline gives CDR1 KGHSH, CDR2 LQKENI. There are 13 residues in the CDR3. CDR3 sequence: CASSSGQGYEQYF. The CDR3 region has the DNA TGTGCCAGCTCCTCGGGACAGGGCTACGAGCAGTACTTC.

V and J are TRBV4-1 and TRBJ2-7; possibly TRBD2 for D (6 bases). V dropped 1 base and J dropped 3 bases, with 10 bases sitting between them. CDR3 length: 14 residues. CDR1 is MGHRA, CDR2 YSYEKL, per germline. The CDR3 sequence is CASSQGDSRYEQYF. Written as DNA, the CDR3 is TGCGCCAGCAGCCAAGGGGACTCTCGCTACGAGCAGTACTTC.